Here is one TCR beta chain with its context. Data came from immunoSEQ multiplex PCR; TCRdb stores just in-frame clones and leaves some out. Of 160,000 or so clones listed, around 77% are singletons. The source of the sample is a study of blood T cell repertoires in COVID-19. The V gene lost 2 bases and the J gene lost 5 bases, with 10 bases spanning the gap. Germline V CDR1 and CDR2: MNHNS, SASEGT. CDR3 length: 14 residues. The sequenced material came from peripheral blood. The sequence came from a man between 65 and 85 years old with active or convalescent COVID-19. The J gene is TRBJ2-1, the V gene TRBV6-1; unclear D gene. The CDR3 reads CASSEPGTNNEQFF. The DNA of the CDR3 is TGTGCCAGCAGTGAACCCGGCACTAACAATGAGCAGTTCTTC.